The 9 T cell receptor beta chains reported below all come from one sample, sequenced in a study of human T cells and chemical hapten exposure. TCRdb re-called the RACE reads with MiXCR, one entry per CDR3 protein. In the table there are around 44,000 distinct CDR3 sequences, 3% to 4% of which are singletons. Stated time point: patch test 1, 2 weeks after DPC sensitization. The treatment is: therapeutic diphenylcyclopropenone sensitization with weekly scalp DPC. Total RNA came from unfractionated whole blood. The source material was whole blood, sampled in connection with sensitization to the hapten diphenylcyclopropenone (DPC). The receptors derive from a man in his forties or fifties with alopecia areata. Some clones in this sample may be carry-over from other donors' samples.

This clonotype was seen many times. The rearrangement links TRBV7-8 to TRBJ2-1; 8 bases agree with TRBD2. Germline CDR1 reads SGHVS; CDR2 reads FQNEAQ. J gave up 6 bases and V 5 bases, and 6 bases lay outside the gene matches. The CDR3 length is 14 residues. DNA of the CDR3: TGTGCCAGCAGCCGCGCCGGGACTAGCAATGAGCAGTTCTTC. Translation gives CASSRAGTSNEQFF.

This clonotype was observed at least ten times. The chain has TRBV29-1 and TRBJ2-3, with D perhaps TRBD2 (6 bases). V lost 5 bases to trimming and J lost 0 bases, with 9 bases between them. There are 13 residues in the CDR3. From germline, CDR1 is SQVTM and CDR2 ANQGSEA. The CDR3 loop reads CSVPGLSTDTQYF. The CDR3 nucleotides are TGCAGCGTTCCGGGACTGAGCACAGATACGCAGTATTTT.

This clonotype was counted ten times or more. The chain recombines TRBV24-1 with TRBJ2-1; 8 bases are shared with TRBD2. The germline V gene has CDR1 KGHDR and CDR2 SFDVKD. This CDR3 has 17 residues. V shed 3 bases and J 1 base; nucleotides not matched to a gene: 7. The CDR3 spells CATSDRSGSRSYNEQFF. For the CDR3, the DNA is TGTGCCACCAGTGATAGAAGCGGGAGCAGATCCTACAATGAGCAGTTCTTC.

This clonotype was observed at least ten times. V usage is TRBV27 and J usage is TRBJ1-1; D remains unclear. CDR3 size: 14 residues. Germline V lookup: CDR1 MNHEY, CDR2 SMNVEV (reference sequence). Between the trimmed V and J ends, which lost 6 bases and 5 bases, there was a span of 16 bases. CDR3 protein: CASRSLGSVTEAFF. The CDR3 region has the DNA TGTGCCAGCAGGTCTTTGGGGTCGGTTACTGAAGCTTTCTTT.

This clonotype was counted ten times or more. This rearrangement joins TRBV3-1 to TRBJ1-3, with unresolved D. This CDR3 is 15 amino acids long. Germline CDR1 is LGHDT and CDR2 is YNNKEL (reference sequence). V was cut by 4 bases and J by 0 bases, with 10 bases left in between. The CDR3 loop reads CASSPQRISGNTIYF. CDR3 nucleotides: TGTGCCAGCAGCCCCCAGCGGATCTCTGGAAACACCATATATTTT.

The V and J genes are TRBV11-2 and TRBJ1-2; 8 positions agree with TRBD1. CDR1 and CDR2 from the germline V gene are SGHAT and FQNNGV. The CDR3 consists of 17 residues. The V segment lost 5 bases and the J segment 0 bases; nucleotides outside the gene matches: 11. This chain's CDR3 is CASSKPLGDRSNYGYTF. Here the CDR3 DNA reads TGTGCCAGCAGCAAACCCCTAGGGGACAGGTCTAACTATGGCTACACCTTC. The variable domain in full, completed from reference TRBV11-2 and TRBJ1-2, reads EAGVAQSPRYKIIEKRQSVAFWCNPISGHATLYWYQQILGQGPKLLIQFQNNGVVDDSQLPKDRFSAERLKGVDSTLKIQPAKLEDSAVYLCASSKPLGDRSNYGYTFGSGTRLTVV.

This clonotype turned up a few times. This sequence joins TRBV20-1 and TRBJ1-2; D call uncertain. V lost 1 base and J 4 bases, leaving 16 bases between the germline ends. Germline V gives CDR1 DFQATT, CDR2 SNEGSKA (reference sequence). The CDR3 length is 15 residues. The CDR3 region is CSARVAGGDGYGYTF. The CDR3 bases are TGCAGTGCTAGAGTGGCAGGTGGAGATGGCTATGGCTACACCTTC.

This clonotype was detected ten times or more. The gene calls are TRBV10-3 and TRBJ1-1, with unresolved D. Germline V CDR1 and CDR2: ENHRY, SYGVKD. The CDR3 runs 13 residues. V dropped 8 bases and J dropped 0 bases, with 10 bases sitting between them. Written as DNA, the CDR3 is TGTGCCATCGGAGGGTTATTGAACACTGAAGCTTTCTTT. Amino acids: CAIGGLLNTEAFF.

This clonotype came up many times. The V and J genes are TRBV4-2 and TRBJ2-1, with 13 bases aligning to TRBD2. V was clipped by 3 bases and J by 9 bases; unmatched bases: 17. Germline CDR1 is LGHNA and CDR2 is YNFKEQ. The CDR3 is 19 amino acids. The DNA for the CDR3 is TGTGCCAGCAGCCAGGAGACGACCGGGACTAGCGGGAAGAGGGCTGAGCAGTTCTTC. The encoded protein is CASSQETTGTSGKRAEQFF.